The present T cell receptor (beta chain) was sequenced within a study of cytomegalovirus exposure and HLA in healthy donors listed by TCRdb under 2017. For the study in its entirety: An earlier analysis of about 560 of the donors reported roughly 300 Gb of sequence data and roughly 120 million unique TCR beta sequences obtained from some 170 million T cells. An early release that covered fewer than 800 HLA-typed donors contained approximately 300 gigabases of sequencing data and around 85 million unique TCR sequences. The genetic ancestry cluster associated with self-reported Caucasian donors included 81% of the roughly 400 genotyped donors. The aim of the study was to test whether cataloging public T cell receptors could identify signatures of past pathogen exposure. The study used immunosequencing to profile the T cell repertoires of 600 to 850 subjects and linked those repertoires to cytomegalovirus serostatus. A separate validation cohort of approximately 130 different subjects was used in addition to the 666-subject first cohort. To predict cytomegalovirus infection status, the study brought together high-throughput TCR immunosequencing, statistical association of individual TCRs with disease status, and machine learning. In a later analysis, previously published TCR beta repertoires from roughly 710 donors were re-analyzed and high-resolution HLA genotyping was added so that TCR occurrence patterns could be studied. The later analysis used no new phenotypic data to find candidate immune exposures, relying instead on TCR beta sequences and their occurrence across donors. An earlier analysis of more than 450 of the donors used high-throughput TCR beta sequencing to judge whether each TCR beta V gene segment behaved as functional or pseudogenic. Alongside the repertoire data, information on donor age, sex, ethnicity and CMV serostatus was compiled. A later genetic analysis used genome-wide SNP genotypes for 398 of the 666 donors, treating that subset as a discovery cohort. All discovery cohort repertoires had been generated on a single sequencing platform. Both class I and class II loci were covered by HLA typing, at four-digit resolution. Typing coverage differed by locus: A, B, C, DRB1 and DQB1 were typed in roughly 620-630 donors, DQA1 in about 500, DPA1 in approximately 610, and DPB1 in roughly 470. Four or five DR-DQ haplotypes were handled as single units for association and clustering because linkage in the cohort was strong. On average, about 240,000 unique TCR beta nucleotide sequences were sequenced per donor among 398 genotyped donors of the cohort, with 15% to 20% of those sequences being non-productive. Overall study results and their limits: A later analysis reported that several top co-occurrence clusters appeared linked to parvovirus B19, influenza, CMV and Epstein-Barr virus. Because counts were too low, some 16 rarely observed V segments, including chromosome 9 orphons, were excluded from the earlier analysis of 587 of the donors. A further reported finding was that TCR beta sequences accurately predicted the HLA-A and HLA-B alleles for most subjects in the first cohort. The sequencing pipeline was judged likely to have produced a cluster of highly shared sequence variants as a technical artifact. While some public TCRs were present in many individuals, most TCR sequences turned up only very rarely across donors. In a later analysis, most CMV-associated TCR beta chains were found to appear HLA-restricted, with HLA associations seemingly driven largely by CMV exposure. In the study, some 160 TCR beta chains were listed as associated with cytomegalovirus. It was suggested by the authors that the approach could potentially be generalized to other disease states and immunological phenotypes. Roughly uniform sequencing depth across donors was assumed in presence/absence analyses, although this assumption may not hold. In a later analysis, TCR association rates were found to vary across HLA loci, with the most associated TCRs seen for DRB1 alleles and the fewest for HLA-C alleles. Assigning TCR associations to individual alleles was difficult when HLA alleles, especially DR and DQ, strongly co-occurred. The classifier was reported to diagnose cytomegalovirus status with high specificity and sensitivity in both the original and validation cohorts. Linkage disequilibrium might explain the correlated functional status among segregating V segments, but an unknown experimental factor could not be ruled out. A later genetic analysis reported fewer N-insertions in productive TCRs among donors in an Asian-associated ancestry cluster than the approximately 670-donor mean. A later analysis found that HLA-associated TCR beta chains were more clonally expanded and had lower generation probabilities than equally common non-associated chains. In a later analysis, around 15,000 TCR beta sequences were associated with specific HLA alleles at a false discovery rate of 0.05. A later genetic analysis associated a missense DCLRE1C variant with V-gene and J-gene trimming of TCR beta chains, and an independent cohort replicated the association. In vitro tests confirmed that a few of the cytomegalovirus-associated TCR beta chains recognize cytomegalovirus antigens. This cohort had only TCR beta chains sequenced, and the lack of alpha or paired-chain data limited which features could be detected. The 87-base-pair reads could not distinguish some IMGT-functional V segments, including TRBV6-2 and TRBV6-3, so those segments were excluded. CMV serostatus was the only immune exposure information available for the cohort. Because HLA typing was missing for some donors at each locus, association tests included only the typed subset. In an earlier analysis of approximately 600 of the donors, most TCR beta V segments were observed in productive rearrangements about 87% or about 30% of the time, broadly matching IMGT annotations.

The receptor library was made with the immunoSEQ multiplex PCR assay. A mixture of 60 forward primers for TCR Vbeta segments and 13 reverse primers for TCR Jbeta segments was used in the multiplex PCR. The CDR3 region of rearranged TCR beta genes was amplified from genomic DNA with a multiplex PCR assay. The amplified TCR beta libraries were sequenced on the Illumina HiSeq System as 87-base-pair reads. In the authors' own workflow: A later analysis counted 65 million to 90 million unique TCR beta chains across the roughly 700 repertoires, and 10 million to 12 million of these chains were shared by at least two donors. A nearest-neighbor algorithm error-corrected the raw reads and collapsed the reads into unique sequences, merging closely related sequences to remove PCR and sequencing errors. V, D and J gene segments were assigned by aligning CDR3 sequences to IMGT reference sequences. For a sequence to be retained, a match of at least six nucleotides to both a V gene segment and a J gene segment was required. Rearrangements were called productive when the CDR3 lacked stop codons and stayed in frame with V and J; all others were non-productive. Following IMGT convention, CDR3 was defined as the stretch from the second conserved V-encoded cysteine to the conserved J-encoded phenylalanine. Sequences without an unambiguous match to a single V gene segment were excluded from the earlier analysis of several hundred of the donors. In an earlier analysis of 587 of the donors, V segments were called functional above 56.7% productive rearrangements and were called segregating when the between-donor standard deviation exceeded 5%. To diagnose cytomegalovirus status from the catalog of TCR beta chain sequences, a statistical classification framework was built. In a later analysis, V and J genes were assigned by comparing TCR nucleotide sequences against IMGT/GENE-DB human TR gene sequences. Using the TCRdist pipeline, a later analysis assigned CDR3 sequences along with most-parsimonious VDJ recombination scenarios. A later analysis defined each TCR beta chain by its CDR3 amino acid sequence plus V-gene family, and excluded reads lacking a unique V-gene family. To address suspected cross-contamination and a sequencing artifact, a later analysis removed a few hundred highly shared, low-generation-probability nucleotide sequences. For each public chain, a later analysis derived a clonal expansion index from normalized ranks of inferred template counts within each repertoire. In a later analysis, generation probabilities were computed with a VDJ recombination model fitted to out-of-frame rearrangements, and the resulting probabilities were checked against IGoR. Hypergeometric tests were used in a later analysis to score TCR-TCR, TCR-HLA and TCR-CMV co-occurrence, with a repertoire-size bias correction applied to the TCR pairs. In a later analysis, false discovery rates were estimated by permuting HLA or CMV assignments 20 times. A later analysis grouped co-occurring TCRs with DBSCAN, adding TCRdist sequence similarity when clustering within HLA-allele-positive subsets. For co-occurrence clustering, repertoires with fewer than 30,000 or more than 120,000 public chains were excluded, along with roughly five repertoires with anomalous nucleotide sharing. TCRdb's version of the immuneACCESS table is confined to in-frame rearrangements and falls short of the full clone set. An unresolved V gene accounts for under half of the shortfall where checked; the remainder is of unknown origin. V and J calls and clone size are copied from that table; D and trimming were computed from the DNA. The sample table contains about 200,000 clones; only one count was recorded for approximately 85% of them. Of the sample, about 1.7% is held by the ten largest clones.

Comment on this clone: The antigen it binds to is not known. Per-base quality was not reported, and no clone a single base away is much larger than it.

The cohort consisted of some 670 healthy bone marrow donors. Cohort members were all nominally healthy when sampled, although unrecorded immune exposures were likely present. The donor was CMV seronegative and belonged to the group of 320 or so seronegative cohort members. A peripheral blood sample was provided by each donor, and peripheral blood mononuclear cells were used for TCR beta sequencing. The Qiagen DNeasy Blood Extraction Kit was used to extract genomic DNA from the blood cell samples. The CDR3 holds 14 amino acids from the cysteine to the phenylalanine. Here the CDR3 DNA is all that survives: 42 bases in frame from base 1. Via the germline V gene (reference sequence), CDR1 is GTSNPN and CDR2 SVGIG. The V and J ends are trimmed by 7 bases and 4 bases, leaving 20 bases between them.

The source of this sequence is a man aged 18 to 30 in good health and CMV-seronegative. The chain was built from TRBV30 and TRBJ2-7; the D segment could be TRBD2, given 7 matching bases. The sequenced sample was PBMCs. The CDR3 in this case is CASGGGGGLYEQYF. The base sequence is TGTGCCTCGGGGGGTGGGGGGGGCCTTTACGAGCAGTACTTC. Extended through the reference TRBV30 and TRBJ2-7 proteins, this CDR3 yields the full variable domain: SQTIHQWPATLVQPVGSPLSLECTVEGTSNPNLYWYRQAAGRGLQLLFYSVGIGQISSEVPQNLSASRPQDRQFILSSKKLLLSDSGFYLCASGGGGGLYEQYFGPGTRLTVT.